Below, 16 T cell receptor beta chains from the same sample are listed, as sequenced in a study of shared clonotypes between healthy human individuals. The assay was immunoSEQ multiplex PCR, and TCRdb's table has in-frame clones only and misses some. In the table there are about 2 million clones, less than 95% of which are singletons. Positive CCR7 selection of CD45RO-negative cells yielded the naive CD8 cells, and terminally differentiated effector memory CD45RA+ cells were excluded. Sequenced sample: naive CD8+ T cells sorted from blood. All receptors derive from a man aged 18 to 30 in good health.

This chain connects TRBV11-2 to TRBJ1-2; TRBD1 matches 7 bases. CDR1 SGHAT and CDR2 FQNNGV come from the germline V gene. V was clipped by 1 base and J by 3 bases; unmatched bases: 2. The CDR3 length is 14 residues. The DNA of the CDR3 is TGTGCCAGCAGCTTAGGGGGGACAGACTATGGCTACACCTTC. Translated: CASSLGGTDYGYTF.

For this clone: Other DNA sequences from this sample encode an identical CDR3 as well. The V and J genes are TRBV5-1 and TRBJ2-3, with TRBD2 matching 13 bases. V trimming: 4 bases; J trimming: 1 base; junction bases outside the gene matches: 6. The germline CDR1 and CDR2 sequences are SGHRS and YFSETQ. The CDR3 length is 17 residues. The CDR3 DNA follows: TGCGCCAGCAGCCTCCGGACTAGCGGGAGTGGCACAGATACGCAGTATTTT. This gives the protein CASSLRTSGSGTDTQYF.

The chain is built from TRBV5-6 and TRBJ2-7, with 11 nucleotides matching TRBD1. Trimming took 4 bases from V and 3 from J; bases not matched to a gene: 9. CDR3 length equals 16 residues. Per the germline V gene, CDR1 is SGHDT and CDR2 is YYEEEE. The CDR3 nucleotides read TGTGCCAGCAGCGCCGCCGGGACAGGGGGTCTCTACGAGCAGTACTTC. Its translation: CASSAAGTGGLYEQYF.

A remark on this clone: Compared with germline, one end of the junction differs, possibly owing to a read error. J is TRBJ1-1 and V is TRBV6-6, with D possibly matching TRBD1 (6 bases). The germline gives CDR1 MNHNY, CDR2 SVGAGI (reference sequence). This CDR3 has 15 residues. The CDR3 DNA reads as TGTGCCAGCATCGGAGGGGGGGGTCTGAACACCGAAGCTTTCTTT. It codes for CASIGGGGLNTEAFF.

The V gene is TRBV5-5, the J gene TRBJ1-1; 7 nucleotides line up with TRBD1. Losses at the gene ends were 3 bases for V and 3 bases for J; bases not matched to a gene: 8. The CDR3 has 15 amino acids. Germline V gene sequence: CDR1 SGHKS, CDR2 YYEKEE (reference sequence). This CDR3 reads CASSYGTVKDTEAFF. The CDR3 DNA sequence: TGTGCCAGCAGCTACGGGACAGTAAAAGACACTGAAGCTTTCTTT.

This chain joins TRBV2 and TRBJ2-7; the D is unclear. Trimming removed 3 bases from V and 1 base from J, with 10 bases in between. The CDR3 loop spans 14 amino acids. From germline, CDR1 is SNHLY and CDR2 FYNNEI. As DNA, the CDR3 is TGTGCCAGCAGTGACGTTGACGGGTCCTACGAGCAGTACTTC. Its protein product is CASSDVDGSYEQYF.

The V call is TRBV7-6, the J call TRBJ2-7; 9 nucleotides line up with TRBD2. The ends lost 1 base at V and 7 bases at J; junction bases unmatched: 8. Germline values: CDR1 SGHVS, CDR2 FNYEAQ. The CDR3 has 15 amino acids. The DNA for the CDR3 is TGTGCCAGCAGCTTAGATGGCGGGAGGGCCCGGGAGCAGTACTTC. Protein: CASSLDGGRAREQYF.

The chain combines TRBV30 with TRBJ2-3; 11 nucleotides agree with TRBD1. The V gene's germline CDR1 is GTSNPN and CDR2 SVGIG (reference sequence). V was pared by 2 bases and J by 6 bases, with 4 bases of the junction left unmatched. CDR3 length: 14 residues. This CDR3 reads CAWSLGTGGDTQYF. Written as DNA, the CDR3 is TGTGCCTGGAGTTTGGGGACAGGGGGGGATACGCAGTATTTT.

The chain's CDR3 is CASSFLDRESYGYTF. The CDR3 DNA reads as TGTGCCAGCAGCTTCCTCGACAGGGAGAGCTATGGCTACACCTTC. The chain links TRBV5-4 to TRBJ1-2; 7 bases map to TRBD1. Trimming at V came to 2 bases and at J to 4 bases, leaving 8 bases not matched to a gene. Per the germline V gene, CDR1 is SGHNT and CDR2 is YYREEE (reference sequence). The CDR3 runs to 15 residues.

The CDR3 protein is CASRLVLPRYTEAFF. The CDR3 nucleotides read TGTGCAAGTCGCTTAGTCCTTCCCAGGTACACTGAAGCTTTCTTT. V gene TRBV12-2 combines with J gene TRBJ1-1; the table's D gene call, TRBD1, was not cross checked with the DNA. TRBV12-2 is marked as a pseudogene. The CDR3 loop spans 15 amino acids.

The chain uses TRBV11-2 and TRBJ2-7; 8 nucleotides line up with TRBD1. Trimming removed 5 bases from V and 3 bases from J; junction bases left unmatched: 12. The CDR3 totals 16 residues. The germline V gene encodes CDR1 SGHAT and CDR2 FQNNGV. CDR3 region: CASSPLGTGGDYEQYF. The CDR3 DNA reads as TGTGCCAGCAGCCCCCTCGGGACAGGTGGTGACTACGAGCAGTACTTC.

This sequence joins TRBV2 and TRBJ2-3; D is perhaps TRBD2 (5 bases). Trimming took off 4 bases at V and 4 bases at J, with 6 bases between the two ends. CDR1 SNHLY and CDR2 FYNNEI come from the germline V gene. CDR3 length equals 12 residues. The CDR3 is CASSGGPDTQYF. In DNA, the CDR3 is TGTGCCAGCAGTGGAGGGCCAGATACGCAGTATTTT.

The chain has TRBV7-9 and TRBJ2-1, with D unclear. Trimming cost V 2 bases and J 4 bases, with 15 bases left between them. This CDR3 spans 16 amino acids. Germline V gene sequence: CDR1 SEHNR, CDR2 FQNEAQ (reference sequence). CDR3 nucleotide sequence: TGTGCCAGCAGCTTATCAGTGGGCCCCCCATACAATGAGCAGTTCTTC. It encodes CASSLSVGPPYNEQFF.

The rearrangement uses TRBV27 and TRBJ1-2; weak D call: TRBD1 (5 bases). The CDR3 contains 15 residues. V was pared by 8 bases and J by 2 bases, with 18 bases between. Looked up from germline, CDR1 is MNHEY and CDR2 is SMNVEV (reference sequence). DNA for the CDR3: TGTGCCAGCGGCCTTTCCAAACAGGCCAACTATGGCTACACCTTC. Protein product: CASGLSKQANYGYTF.

The gene calls are TRBV14 and TRBJ1-2, with unresolved D. V was cut by 3 bases and J by 4 bases, with 6 bases left in between. This CDR3 is 12 amino acids long. Germline V gene data show CDR1 as SGHDN and CDR2 as FVKESK. CDR3 loop: CASSQFGYGYTF. As DNA, the CDR3 is TGTGCCAGCAGCCAGTTCGGCTATGGCTACACCTTC.

The chain has TRBV5-4 and TRBJ1-2; possible D gene TRBD1, 6 bases. Between the trimmed V and J ends, which lost 3 bases and 1 base, there was a span of 10 bases. Germline CDR1 SGHNT, CDR2 YYREEE (reference sequence). This CDR3 is 14 amino acids long. Here the CDR3 reads CASSWGHLNYGYTF. In DNA form, the CDR3 reads TGTGCCAGCAGCTGGGGACATCTTAACTATGGCTACACCTTC.